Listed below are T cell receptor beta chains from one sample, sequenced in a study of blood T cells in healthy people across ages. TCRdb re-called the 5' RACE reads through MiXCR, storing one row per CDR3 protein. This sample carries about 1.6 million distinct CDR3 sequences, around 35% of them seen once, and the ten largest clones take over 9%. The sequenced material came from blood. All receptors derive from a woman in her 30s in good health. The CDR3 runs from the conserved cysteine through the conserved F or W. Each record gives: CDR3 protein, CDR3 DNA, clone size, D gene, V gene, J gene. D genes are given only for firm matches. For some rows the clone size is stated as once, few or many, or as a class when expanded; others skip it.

cdr3_aa: CASRRLAAYEQYF; cdr3_nt: TGTGCCAGCAGACGACTAGCGGCCTACGAGCAGTACTTC; clone_size: NA; d_call: TRBD2; v_call: TRBV7-8; j_call: TRBJ2-7
cdr3_aa: CASSQAQGGGQPQHF; cdr3_nt: TGTGCCAGCAGCCAAGCCCAGGGTGGGGGTCAGCCCCAGCATTTT; clone_size: few; d_call: NA; v_call: TRBV3-1; j_call: TRBJ1-5
cdr3_aa: CASSTYRDQPYGYTF; cdr3_nt: TGTGCCAGCAGCACCTACCGGGATCAACCTTATGGCTACACCTTC; clone_size: NA; d_call: NA; v_call: TRBV13; j_call: TRBJ1-2
cdr3_aa: CASSPRSNQPQHF; cdr3_nt: TGTGCCAGCAGTCCCCGGAGCAATCAGCCCCAGCATTTT; clone_size: many; d_call: NA; v_call: TRBV12-3/TRBV12-4; j_call: TRBJ1-5
cdr3_aa: CASSLMAKNIQYF; cdr3_nt: TGTGCCAGCAGTCTTATGGCCAAAAACATTCAGTACTTC; clone_size: NA; d_call: NA; v_call: TRBV12-3/TRBV12-4; j_call: TRBJ2-4
cdr3_aa: CASTNLGTYGYTF; cdr3_nt: TGTGCCAGCACAAATCTGGGGACCTATGGCTACACCTTC; clone_size: NA; d_call: NA; v_call: TRBV9; j_call: TRBJ1-2
cdr3_aa: CASSQTPGQKETQYF; cdr3_nt: TGTGCCAGCAGCCAAACACCGGGACAGAAAGAGACCCAGTACTTC; clone_size: NA; d_call: TRBD1; v_call: TRBV3-1; j_call: TRBJ2-5
cdr3_aa: CAISDPDGNQETRYF; cdr3_nt: TGTGCCATCAGTGACCCGGACGGTAACCAAGAGACCCGGTACTTC; clone_size: few; d_call: NA; v_call: TRBV10-3; j_call: TRBJ2-5
cdr3_aa: CASSEMEGDYNEQFF; cdr3_nt: TGTGCCAGCAGTGAAATGGAGGGGGATTACAATGAGCAGTTCTTC; clone_size: few; d_call: NA; v_call: TRBV2; j_call: TRBJ2-1
cdr3_aa: CASSHVGQSYEQYF; cdr3_nt: TGCGCCAGCAGCCATGTAGGACAGTCCTACGAGCAGTACTTC; clone_size: many; d_call: NA; v_call: TRBV4-1; j_call: TRBJ2-7
cdr3_aa: CAWSEGSSTEETQYF; cdr3_nt: TGTGCCTGGAGTGAGGGTTCTAGCACTGAAGAGACCCAGTACTTC; clone_size: NA; d_call: NA; v_call: TRBV30; j_call: TRBJ2-5
cdr3_aa: CASSAGGSYNEQFF; cdr3_nt: TGTGCCAGCAGCGCAGGCGGGTCCTACAATGAGCAGTTCTTC; clone_size: many; d_call: NA; v_call: TRBV9; j_call: TRBJ2-1
cdr3_aa: CASSLEGTQWYGYTF; cdr3_nt: TGTGCCAGCAGCTTAGAGGGAACCCAATGGTATGGCTACACCTTC; clone_size: NA; d_call: NA; v_call: TRBV13; j_call: TRBJ1-2
cdr3_aa: CASSQASGRTYNEQFF; cdr3_nt: TGTGCCAGCAGCCAAGCCAGCGGGAGGACCTACAATGAGCAGTTCTTC; clone_size: NA; d_call: TRBD2; v_call: TRBV3-1; j_call: TRBJ2-1
cdr3_aa: CSAASPKGYEQYF; cdr3_nt: TGCAGTGCAGCTAGCCCGAAAGGCTACGAGCAGTACTTC; clone_size: few; d_call: NA; v_call: TRBV20-1; j_call: TRBJ2-7
cdr3_aa: CASSQANRAPYGYTF; cdr3_nt: TGTGCCAGCAGCCAAGCGAACAGGGCACCCTATGGCTACACCTTC; clone_size: NA; d_call: NA; v_call: TRBV7-9; j_call: TRBJ1-2
cdr3_aa: CAGVESYNEQFF; cdr3_nt: TGTGCGGGGGTTGAGTCGTACAATGAGCAGTTCTTC; clone_size: NA; d_call: NA; v_call: TRBV9; j_call: TRBJ2-1
cdr3_aa: CAIGQGSHNEQFF; cdr3_nt: TGTGCCATTGGACAGGGGTCCCACAATGAGCAGTTCTTC; clone_size: many; d_call: TRBD1; v_call: TRBV10-3; j_call: TRBJ2-1
cdr3_aa: CASSLGREPEAFF; cdr3_nt: TGTGCCAGCAGCTTAGGCAGGGAACCTGAAGCTTTCTTT; clone_size: few; d_call: NA; v_call: TRBV13; j_call: TRBJ1-1
cdr3_aa: CASSLAAGPRYEQYF; cdr3_nt: TGTGCCAGCAGCTTAGCGGCGGGCCCCCGTTACGAGCAGTACTTC; clone_size: NA; d_call: NA; v_call: TRBV11-2; j_call: TRBJ2-7
cdr3_aa: CASSRGERGSNEQFF; cdr3_nt: TGTGCCAGCAGCCGCGGGGAGCGGGGGAGCAATGAGCAGTTCTTC; clone_size: NA; d_call: TRBD2; v_call: TRBV13; j_call: TRBJ2-1
cdr3_aa: CASSPGWDVTDYEQYF; cdr3_nt: TGCGCCAGCAGCCCTGGGTGGGATGTTACGGATTACGAGCAGTACTTC; clone_size: NA; d_call: NA; v_call: TRBV5-1; j_call: TRBJ2-7
cdr3_aa: CSAPTTVGQYF; cdr3_nt: TGCAGTGCTCCTACGACAGTGGGGCAGTACTTC; clone_size: many; d_call: NA; v_call: TRBV20-1; j_call: TRBJ2-7
cdr3_aa: CASSTGISPLHF; cdr3_nt: TGTGCCAGCAGTACAGGGATTTCACCCCTCCACTTT; clone_size: NA; d_call: NA; v_call: TRBV27; j_call: TRBJ1-6
cdr3_aa: CASSPKRGHDEQFF; cdr3_nt: TGTGCCAGCAGTCCCAAGCGGGGACACGATGAGCAGTTCTTC; clone_size: NA; d_call: NA; v_call: TRBV12-3/TRBV12-4; j_call: TRBJ2-1
cdr3_aa: CASSPETPGRTLNIQYF; cdr3_nt: TGTGCCAGCAGTCCCGAAACTCCGGGACGGACCTTAAACATTCAGTACTTC; clone_size: NA; d_call: NA; v_call: TRBV12-3/TRBV12-4; j_call: TRBJ2-4
cdr3_aa: CASSRTAQGTQYF; cdr3_nt: TGTGCCAGCAGCCGGACAGCCCAGGGGACCCAGTACTTC; clone_size: NA; d_call: NA; v_call: TRBV27; j_call: TRBJ2-5
cdr3_aa: CATSDGTSGQETQYF; cdr3_nt: TGTGCCACCAGTGACGGGACTAGCGGACAAGAGACCCAGTACTTC; clone_size: NA; d_call: TRBD2; v_call: TRBV24-1; j_call: TRBJ2-5
cdr3_aa: CAIRGTTGDTEQYF; cdr3_nt: TGTGCCATCAGGGGGACTACAGGGGATACCGAGCAGTACTTC; clone_size: few; d_call: NA; v_call: TRBV10-3; j_call: TRBJ2-7
cdr3_aa: CASGQRENTEAFF; cdr3_nt: TGTGCCAGCGGACAGCGGGAGAACACTGAAGCTTTCTTT; clone_size: NA; d_call: NA; v_call: TRBV3-1; j_call: TRBJ1-1
cdr3_aa: CASRVTRQETQYF; cdr3_nt: TGTGCCAGCAGGGTCACACGACAAGAGACCCAGTACTTC; clone_size: NA; d_call: NA; v_call: TRBV2; j_call: TRBJ2-5
cdr3_aa: CSVETGRKDEQYF; cdr3_nt: TGCAGCGTTGAGACGGGACGTAAGGACGAGCAGTACTTC; clone_size: many; d_call: NA; v_call: TRBV29-1; j_call: TRBJ2-7
cdr3_aa: CSARIGAASYEQYF; cdr3_nt: TGCAGTGCTAGAATTGGCGCGGCCTCCTACGAGCAGTACTTC; clone_size: few; d_call: NA; v_call: TRBV20-1; j_call: TRBJ2-7
cdr3_aa: CASSSLPQETQYF; cdr3_nt: TGCGCCAGCAGCTCCCTGCCCCAAGAGACCCAGTACTTC; clone_size: few; d_call: NA; v_call: TRBV5-1; j_call: TRBJ2-5
cdr3_aa: CASSQDGQTDPPLHF; cdr3_nt: TGCGCCAGCAGCCAAGATGGCCAGACGGACCCACCCCTCCACTTT; clone_size: NA; d_call: NA; v_call: TRBV4-1; j_call: TRBJ1-6
cdr3_aa: CASSEGDIHSYEQYF; cdr3_nt: TGTGCCAGCAGTGAAGGGGACATCCACTCCTACGAGCAGTACTTC; clone_size: NA; d_call: NA; v_call: TRBV2; j_call: TRBJ2-7
cdr3_aa: CASSFGGARTGELFF; cdr3_nt: TGTGCCAGCAGCTTTGGAGGGGCTCGGACCGGGGAGCTGTTTTTT; clone_size: NA; d_call: NA; v_call: TRBV7-9; j_call: TRBJ2-2
cdr3_aa: CAWSRYSYEQYF; cdr3_nt: TGTGCCTGGAGCCGTTACTCCTACGAGCAGTACTTC; clone_size: few; d_call: NA; v_call: TRBV30; j_call: TRBJ2-7
cdr3_aa: CASSPEGESRVINEQFF; cdr3_nt: TGTGCCAGCTCACCGGAGGGGGAAAGTCGGGTGATCAATGAGCAGTTCTTC; clone_size: few; d_call: NA; v_call: TRBV18; j_call: TRBJ2-1
cdr3_aa: CASSQAFDYGYTF; cdr3_nt: TGCGCCAGCAGCCAAGCCTTCGACTATGGCTACACCTTC; clone_size: NA; d_call: NA; v_call: TRBV4-1; j_call: TRBJ1-2
cdr3_aa: CASSLTAQGINEQFF; cdr3_nt: TGTGCCAGCAGTTTAACGGCGCAGGGGATCAATGAGCAGTTCTTC; clone_size: NA; d_call: NA; v_call: TRBV12-3/TRBV12-4; j_call: TRBJ2-1
cdr3_aa: CSAVRGYDEQFF; cdr3_nt: TGCAGTGCGGTCCGGGGGTACGATGAGCAGTTCTTC; clone_size: NA; d_call: NA; v_call: TRBV20-1; j_call: TRBJ2-1
cdr3_aa: CASSFGIRAIAEAFF; cdr3_nt: TGTGCCAGCAGTTTTGGGATCCGGGCGATCGCTGAAGCTTTCTTT; clone_size: NA; d_call: NA; v_call: TRBV28; j_call: TRBJ1-1
cdr3_aa: CSVLISGSGSPLHF; cdr3_nt: TGCAGCGTACTGATCTCCGGGTCAGGATCACCCCTCCACTTT; clone_size: NA; d_call: NA; v_call: TRBV29-1; j_call: TRBJ1-6